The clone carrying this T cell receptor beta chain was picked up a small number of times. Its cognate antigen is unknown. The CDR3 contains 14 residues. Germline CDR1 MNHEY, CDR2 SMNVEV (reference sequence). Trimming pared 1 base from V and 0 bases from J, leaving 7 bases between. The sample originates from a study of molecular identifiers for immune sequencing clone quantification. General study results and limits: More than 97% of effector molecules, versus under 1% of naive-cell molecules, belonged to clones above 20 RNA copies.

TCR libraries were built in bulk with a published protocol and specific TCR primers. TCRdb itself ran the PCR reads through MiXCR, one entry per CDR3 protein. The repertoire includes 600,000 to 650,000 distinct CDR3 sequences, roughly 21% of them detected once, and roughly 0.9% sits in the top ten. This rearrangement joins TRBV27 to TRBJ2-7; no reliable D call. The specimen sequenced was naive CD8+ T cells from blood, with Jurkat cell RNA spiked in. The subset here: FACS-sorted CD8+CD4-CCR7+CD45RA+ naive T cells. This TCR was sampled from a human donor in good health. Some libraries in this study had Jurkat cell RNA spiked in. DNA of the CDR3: TGTGCCAGCAGTTTATTGCCCCTCTCCTACGAGCAGTACTTC. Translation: CASSLLPLSYEQYF.